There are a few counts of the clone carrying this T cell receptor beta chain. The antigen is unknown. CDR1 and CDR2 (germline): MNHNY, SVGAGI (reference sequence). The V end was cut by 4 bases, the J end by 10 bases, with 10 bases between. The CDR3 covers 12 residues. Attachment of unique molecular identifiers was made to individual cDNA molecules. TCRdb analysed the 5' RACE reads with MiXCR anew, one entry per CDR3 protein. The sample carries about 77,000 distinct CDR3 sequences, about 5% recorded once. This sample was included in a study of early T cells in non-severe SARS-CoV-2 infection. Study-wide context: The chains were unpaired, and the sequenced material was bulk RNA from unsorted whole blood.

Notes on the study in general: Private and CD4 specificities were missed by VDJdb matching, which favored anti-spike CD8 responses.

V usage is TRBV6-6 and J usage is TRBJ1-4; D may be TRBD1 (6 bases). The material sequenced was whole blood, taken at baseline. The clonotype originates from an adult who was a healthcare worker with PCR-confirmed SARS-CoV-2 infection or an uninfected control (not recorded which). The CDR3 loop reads CASSSDRGKLFF. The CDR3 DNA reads TGTGCCAGCAGTTCGGACAGAGGAAAACTGTTTTTT.